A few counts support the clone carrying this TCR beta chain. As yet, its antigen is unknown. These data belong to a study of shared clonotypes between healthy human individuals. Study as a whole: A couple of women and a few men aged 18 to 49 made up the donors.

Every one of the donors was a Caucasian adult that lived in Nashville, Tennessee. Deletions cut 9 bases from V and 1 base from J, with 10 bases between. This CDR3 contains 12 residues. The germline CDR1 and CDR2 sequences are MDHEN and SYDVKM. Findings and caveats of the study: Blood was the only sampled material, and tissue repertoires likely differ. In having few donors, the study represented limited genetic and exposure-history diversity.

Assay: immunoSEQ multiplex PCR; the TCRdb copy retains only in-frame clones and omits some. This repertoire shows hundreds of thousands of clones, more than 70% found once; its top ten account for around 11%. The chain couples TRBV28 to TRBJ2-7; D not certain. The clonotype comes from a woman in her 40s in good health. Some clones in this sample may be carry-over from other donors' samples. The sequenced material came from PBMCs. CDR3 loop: CASSVRSYEQYF. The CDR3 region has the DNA TGTGCCAGTTCAGTGAGGTCCTACGAGCAGTACTTC.